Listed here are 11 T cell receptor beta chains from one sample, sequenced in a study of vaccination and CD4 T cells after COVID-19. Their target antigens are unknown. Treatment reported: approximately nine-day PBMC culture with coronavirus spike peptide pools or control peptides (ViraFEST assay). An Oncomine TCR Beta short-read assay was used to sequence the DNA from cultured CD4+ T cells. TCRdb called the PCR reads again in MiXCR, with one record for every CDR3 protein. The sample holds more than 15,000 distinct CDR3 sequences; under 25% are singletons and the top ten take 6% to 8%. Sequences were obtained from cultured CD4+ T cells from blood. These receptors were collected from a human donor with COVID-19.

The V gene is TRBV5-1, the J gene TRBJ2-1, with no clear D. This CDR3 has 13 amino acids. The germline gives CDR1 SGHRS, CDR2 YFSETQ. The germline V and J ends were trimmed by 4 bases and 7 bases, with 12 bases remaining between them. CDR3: CASSTETPNEQFF. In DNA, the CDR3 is TGCGCCAGCAGCACAGAAACCCCGAATGAGCAGTTCTTC.

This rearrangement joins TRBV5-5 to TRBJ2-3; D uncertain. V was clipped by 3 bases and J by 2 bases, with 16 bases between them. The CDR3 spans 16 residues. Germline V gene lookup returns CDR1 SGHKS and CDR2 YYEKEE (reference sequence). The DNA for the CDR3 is TGTGCCAGCAGCTATGACGTATCGGGCCCCACAGATACGCAGTATTTT. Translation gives CASSYDVSGPTDTQYF.

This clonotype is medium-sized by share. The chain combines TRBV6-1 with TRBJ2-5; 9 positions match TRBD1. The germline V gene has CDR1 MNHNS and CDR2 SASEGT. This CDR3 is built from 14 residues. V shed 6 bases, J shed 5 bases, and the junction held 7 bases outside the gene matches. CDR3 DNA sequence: TGTGCCAGCAGCGCCGGGACAGGGTGGGAGACCCAGTACTTC. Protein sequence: CASSAGTGWETQYF.

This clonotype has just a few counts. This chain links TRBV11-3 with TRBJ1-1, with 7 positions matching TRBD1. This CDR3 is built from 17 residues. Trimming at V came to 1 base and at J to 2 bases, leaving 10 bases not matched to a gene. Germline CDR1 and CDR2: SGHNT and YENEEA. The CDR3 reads CASSLGPVQGSNTEAFF. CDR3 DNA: TGTGCCAGCAGCTTAGGCCCAGTACAGGGGTCCAACACTGAAGCTTTCTTT. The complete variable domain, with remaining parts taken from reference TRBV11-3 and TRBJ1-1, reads EAGVVQSPRYKIIEKKQPVAFWCNPISGHNTLYWYLQNLGQGPELLIRYENEEAVDDSQLPKDRFSAERLKGVDSTLKIQPAELGDSAVYLCASSLGPVQGSNTEAFFGQGTRLTVV.

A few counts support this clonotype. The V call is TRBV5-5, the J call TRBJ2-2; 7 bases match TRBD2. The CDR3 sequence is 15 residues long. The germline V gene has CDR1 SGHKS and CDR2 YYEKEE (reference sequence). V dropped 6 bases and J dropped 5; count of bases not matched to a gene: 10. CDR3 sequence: CASNLLGGATGELFF. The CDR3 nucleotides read TGTGCCAGCAACCTCTTGGGAGGGGCAACCGGGGAGCTGTTTTTT.

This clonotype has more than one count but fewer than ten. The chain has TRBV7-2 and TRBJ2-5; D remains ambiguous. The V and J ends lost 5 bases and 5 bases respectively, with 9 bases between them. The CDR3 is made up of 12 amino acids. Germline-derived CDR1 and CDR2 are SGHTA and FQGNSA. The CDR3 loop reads CASSPLVETQYF. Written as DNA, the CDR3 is TGTGCCAGCAGCCCACTGGTCGAGACCCAGTACTTC.

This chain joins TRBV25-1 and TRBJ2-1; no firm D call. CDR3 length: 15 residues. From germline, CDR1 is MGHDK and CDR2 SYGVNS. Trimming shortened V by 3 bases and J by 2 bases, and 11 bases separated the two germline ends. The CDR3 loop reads CASSDMARTYNEQFF. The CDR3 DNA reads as TGTGCCAGCAGTGATATGGCCCGGACCTACAATGAGCAGTTCTTC.

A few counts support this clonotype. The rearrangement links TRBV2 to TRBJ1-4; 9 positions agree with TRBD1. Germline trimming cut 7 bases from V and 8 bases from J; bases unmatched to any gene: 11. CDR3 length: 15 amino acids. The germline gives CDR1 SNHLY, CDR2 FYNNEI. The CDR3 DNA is TGTGCCAGCACCTCACTACAGGGGGCGCGGGAAAAACTGTTTTTT. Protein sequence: CASTSLQGAREKLFF.

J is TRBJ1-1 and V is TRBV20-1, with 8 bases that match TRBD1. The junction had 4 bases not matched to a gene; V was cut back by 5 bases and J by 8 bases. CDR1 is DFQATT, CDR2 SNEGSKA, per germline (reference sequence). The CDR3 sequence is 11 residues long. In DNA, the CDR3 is TGCAGTGCTGCCTGGGACAGGGAAGCTTTCTTT. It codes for CSAAWDREAFF.

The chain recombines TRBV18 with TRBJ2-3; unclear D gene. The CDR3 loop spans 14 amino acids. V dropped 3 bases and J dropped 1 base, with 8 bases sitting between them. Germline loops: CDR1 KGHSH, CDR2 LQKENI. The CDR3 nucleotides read TGTGCCAGCTCACCGAACTGGGGCACAGATACGCAGTATTTT. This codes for CASSPNWGTDTQYF.

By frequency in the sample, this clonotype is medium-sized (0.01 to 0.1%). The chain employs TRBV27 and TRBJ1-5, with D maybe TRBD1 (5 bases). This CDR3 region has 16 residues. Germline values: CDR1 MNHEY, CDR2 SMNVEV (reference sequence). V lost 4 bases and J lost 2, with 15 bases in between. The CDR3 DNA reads TGTGCCAGCAGTTCCGTCTCGACAGCTCGCAATCAGCCCCAGCATTTT. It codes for CASSSVSTARNQPQHF.